Sequencing of this T cell receptor beta chain was carried out in a study of blood T cell repertoires in COVID-19. Study overall: Collection of acute and convalescent COVID-19 samples took place in the United States, Italy and Spain.

In the original workflow: Quantification of nucleated cells was approximated via reference gene primer amplification. Profiled with immunoSEQ multiplex PCR; TCRdb holds only in-frame clones, not every one. D and trimming come from the DNA, and the V and J calls and clone size come from that table. In the table there are 250,000 to 300,000 clones, 80% to 85% of which are singletons. The CDR3 consists of 13 residues. The germline V gene has CDR1 SGHTA and CDR2 FQGNSA. Trimming removed 3 bases from V and 13 bases from J; junction bases left unmatched: 12. Enrollees, about 18 to 89 years old, lived in 24 US areas.

Source material: PBMCs or T cells enriched from blood (not recorded which). The chain joins TRBV7-2 to TRBJ2-7; 7 bases agree with TRBD1. The receptor's source is a man aged 45-65 years who had recovered from COVID-19. This CDR3 reads CASSFVMDRFFYF. CDR3 bases: TGTGCCAGCAGCTTTGTTATGGACAGGTTTTTTTACTTC.